The entry below describes one TCR beta chain. Profiled with immunoSEQ multiplex PCR; TCRdb holds only in-frame clones, not every one. This sample has millions of clones, with 90% to 95% found just once. These data come from a study of shared clonotypes between healthy human individuals. Germline assignment: CDR1 GTSNPN and CDR2 SVGIG (reference sequence). Between the trimmed V and J ends, which lost 0 bases and 7 bases, there was a span of 12 bases. The CDR3 loop spans 13 amino acids. The sequence was collected from a man younger than 35 in good health. The chain is built from TRBV30 and TRBJ2-5; D possibly corresponds to TRBD1 (5 bases). Sample: naive CD4+ T cells sorted from blood. The subset is: CD45RA+ positively selected. The CDR3 nucleotides are TGTGCCTGGAGTGTAGGGGATTGGGGGACCCAGTACTTC. Its translation: CAWSVGDWGTQYF.